The 29 T cell receptor beta chains below were found in one sample sequenced in a study of glioma-infiltrating T cells. The iRepertoire nested amplicon-rescue multiplex PCR amplified TCR alpha and beta CDR3s from RNA. TCRdb re-called the multiplex PCR reads with MiXCR, one entry per CDR3 protein. This sample has 400,000 or so distinct CDR3 sequences, with roughly 41% found just once. Sequencing was done on a sample of glioma tissue, nonneoplastic brain tissue, or PBMCs (not recorded which). These receptor sequences come from a human donor with low-grade glioma or glioblastoma, undergoing nonglioma brain surgery, or in good health (not recorded which).

About this clonotype: This clone may be a read error of a much larger clone one base away. The genes are TRBV6-6 and TRBJ1-2; D not resolved. The CDR3 length is 16 residues. Germline V gives CDR1 MNHNY, CDR2 SVGAGI (reference sequence). Trimming cost V 10 bases and J 1 base, with 22 bases left between them. The CDR3 here is CAIRLTTGLINYGYTF. The CDR3 nucleotides read TGTGCCATCAGGCTAACCACCGGCCTTATTAACTATGGCTACACCTTC.

V gene TRBV20-1 combines with J gene TRBJ2-5, with TRBD2 identical over 8 bases. V lost 1 base to trimming and J lost 5 bases; unmatched junction nucleotides: 6. The V gene's germline CDR1 is DFQATT and CDR2 SNEGSKA (reference sequence). This CDR3 is 14 amino acids long. The chain's CDR3 is CSARVAGLIETQYF. The CDR3 DNA reads as TGCAGTGCTAGAGTAGCGGGATTGATTGAGACCCAGTACTTC.

In its sample, this clonotype was seen once. An end of the junction does not agree with germline; a read error may underlie this. The CDR3 DNA follows: TGTGCCAGCAGCGGCCGGACAGGGAAATCCTCTGGAAACAACATATATTTT. Translation: CASSGRTGKSSGNNIYF. J is TRBJ1-3 and V is TRBV27; TRBD1 matches 8 bases. CDR1 is MNHEY, CDR2 SMNVEV, per germline (reference sequence). The CDR3 is 17 amino acids.

This clonotype was counted between two and nine times. J is TRBJ1-1 and V is TRBV7-4; TRBD1 is a possible D gene (6 bases). The germline V and J ends were trimmed by 5 bases and 5 bases, with 21 bases remaining between them. The CDR3 is 16 residues long. CDR1 is SGHVT and CDR2 is SQSDAQ in the germline V gene. The CDR3 reads CASSRPTGLYRTEAFF. CDR3 sequence (DNA): TGTGCCAGCAGCCGACCCACAGGGTTGTATCGGACTGAAGCTTTCTTT.

This chain uses TRBV20-1 with TRBJ1-2; the D gene is possibly TRBD1 (5 bases). From germline, CDR1 is DFQATT and CDR2 SNEGSKA (reference sequence). CDR3 size: 18 residues. Between the trimmed V and J ends, which lost 4 bases and 0 bases, there was a span of 24 bases. CDR3 DNA: TGCAGTGCTAAGGATGTCAGGGTAAAATCCATCACTAACTATGGCTACACCTTC. Translated: CSAKDVRVKSITNYGYTF.

The V and J genes are TRBV27 and TRBJ2-7, with D perhaps matching TRBD1 (6 bases). Between the trimmed V and J ends, which lost 5 bases and 4 bases, there was a span of 15 bases. CDR3 length: 14 residues. Germline lookup yields CDR1 MNHEY and CDR2 SMNVEV (reference sequence). The CDR3 loop is CASSTSGTSYEQYF. The CDR3 DNA reads TGTGCCAGCAGTACCTCCGGGACATCTTACGAGCAGTACTTC.

The V and J genes are TRBV7-9 and TRBJ2-4; D not certain. Per germline, CDR1 SEHNR and CDR2 FQNEAQ (reference sequence). The CDR3 runs 11 residues. V lost 5 bases and J lost 5, with 4 bases in between. The CDR3 reads CASSLENIQYF. The DNA of the CDR3 is TGTGCCAGCAGCCTTGAAAACATTCAGTACTTC.

This clonotype showed up just a few times. The chain has TRBV7-2 and TRBJ2-7, with D perhaps TRBD1 or TRBD2 (7 bases each). Germline-derived CDR1 and CDR2 are SGHTA and FQGNSA. V lost 3 bases, J lost 9 bases, and 21 bases lay in between. There are 15 residues in the CDR3. In nucleotides, the CDR3 is TGTGCCAGCAGCTTGGGAGGGGGCCGCGACACCGGGCAGTACTTC. It yields the protein CASSLGGGRDTGQYF.

The chain employs TRBV10-3 and TRBJ2-3, with D unresolved. The CDR3 is made up of 13 amino acids. Looked up from germline, CDR1 is ENHRY and CDR2 is SYGVKD. The V gene lost 8 bases and the J gene lost 3 bases, with 12 bases spanning the gap. This CDR3 reads CAISGHGTDTQYF. CDR3 DNA sequence: TGTGCCATCTCCGGGCACGGGACAGATACGCAGTATTTT.

This clonotype was picked up a small number of times. The chain combines TRBV7-2 with TRBJ2-7; D is ambiguous. Germline V gene sequence: CDR1 SGHTA, CDR2 FQGNSA. Trimming shortened V by 1 base and J by 0 bases, and 7 bases separated the two germline ends. The CDR3 extends over 14 amino acids. The CDR3 DNA reads as TGTGCCAGCAGCTTAGAAGACATCTCCTACGAGCAGTACTTC. The encoded protein is CASSLEDISYEQYF.

About this clonotype: With a much larger clone just one base away, this may be a read error. V gene TRBV27 combines with J gene TRBJ2-7, with D possibly being TRBD1 or TRBD2 (6 bases each). Between the trimmed V and J ends, which lost 5 bases and 6 bases, there was a span of 20 bases. Germline CDR1 reads MNHEY; CDR2 reads SMNVEV (reference sequence). This CDR3 has 15 residues. CDR3: CASSRAIYRDCEQYF. The CDR3 nucleotides read TGTGCCAGCAGTCGTGCCATCTACAGGGACTGCGAGCAGTACTTC.

On this clonotype: A much larger clone lies one base from this, so it may be a read error. The rearrangement joins TRBV27 to TRBJ2-1, with 7 bases aligning to TRBD2. Germline lookup yields CDR1 MNHEY and CDR2 SMNVEV (reference sequence). This CDR3 comprises 15 residues. The CDR3 protein is CASSLGRGFYNAQFF. The CDR3 region has the DNA TGTGCCAGCAGTTTAGGGCGGGGGTTTTACAATGCGCAGTTCTTC.

The chain is built from TRBV14 and TRBJ2-5, with D tentatively TRBD2 (5 bases). The V gene's germline CDR1 is SGHDN and CDR2 FVKESK. Deletions cut 4 bases from V and 12 bases from J, with 33 bases between. The CDR3 is 18 residues long. CDR3 protein: CASSLPSRGVASSYEKYF. Here the CDR3 DNA reads TGTGCCAGCAGCCTCCCCTCGCGAGGAGTCGCTAGCTCCTACGAGAAGTACTTC. The full variable domain, its missing parts supplied by reference TRBV14 and TRBJ2-5, is EAGVTQFPSHSVIEKGQTVTLRCDPISGHDNLYWYRRVMGKEIKFLLHFVKESKQDESGMPNNRFLAERTGGTYSTLKVQPAELEDSGVYFCASSLPSRGVASSYEKYFGPGTRLLVL.

Ten or more counts support this clonotype. This chain joins TRBV6-2 or TRBV6-3 and TRBJ2-1; the match to TRBD1 covers 8 bases. The V gene's germline CDR1 is MNHEY and CDR2 SVGEGT. This CDR3 is built from 14 residues. V shed 6 bases and J 10 bases; nucleotides not matched to a gene: 11. CDR3 residues: CASSWTGTQGEQFF. CDR3 DNA sequence: TGTGCCAGCAGCTGGACAGGGACTCAAGGGGAGCAGTTCTTC.

The chain is built from TRBV7-6 and TRBJ2-7; 11 bases align to TRBD1. The end of the DNA is better explained by TRBJ2-5, so the J call may be wrong. CDR1 is SGHVS and CDR2 is FNYEAQ in the germline V gene. There are 17 residues in the CDR3. The CDR3 loop is CASSANPGTGGGGTQYF. For the CDR3, the DNA is TGTGCCAGCAGCGCTAACCCCGGGACAGGGGGAGGTGGGACCCAGTACTTC.

This clonotype was picked up one time. An end of the junction differs from the germline gene, which may be a read error. The rearrangement uses TRBV4-1 and TRBJ2-4; D call uncertain. The CDR3 is 13 amino acids. The V gene's germline CDR1 is MGHRA and CDR2 YSYEKL. The CDR3 sequence is CASSQEAKKIQYF. CDR3 in DNA: TGCGCCAGCAGCCAAGAGGCTAAAAAAATTCAGTACTTC.

There are a few counts of this clonotype. The chain joins TRBV6-1 to TRBJ1-3, with 8 bases that match TRBD1. Per germline, CDR1 MNHNS and CDR2 SASEGT. Germline trimming cut 5 bases from V and 2 bases from J; bases unmatched to any gene: 11. The CDR3 has 17 residues. The CDR3 loop reads CASSSRTDRAPGNTIYF. CDR3 nucleotides: TGTGCCAGCAGTTCACGGACGGACAGGGCCCCTGGAAACACCATATATTTT.

Comments on this clonotype: This may be a read error, as it is one base from a much larger clone. The V gene is TRBV6-9, the J gene TRBJ2-7; D remains ambiguous. Germline V CDR1 and CDR2: MNHGY, SVAAGI. Trimming removed 4 bases from V and 9 bases from J, with 10 bases in between. The CDR3 contains 11 residues. DNA of the CDR3: TGTGCCAGCAGTTTAGTACTGTTGCAGTACTTC. Residues: CASSLVLLQYF.

Notes on this clonotype: A much bigger clone sits one base away, suggesting this may be a read error. The chain couples TRBV2 to TRBJ1-1, with a weak D call TRBD1 (5 bases). Looked up from germline, CDR1 is SNHLY and CDR2 is FYNNEI. The CDR3 sequence is 13 residues long. The CDR3, as DNA: TGTGCCAGCAGTCCCAACAGGAACACTGAAGCTTCCTTT. Residues: CASSPNRNTEASF.

The rearrangement joins TRBV12-3 or TRBV12-4 to TRBJ2-7; tentatively, D is TRBD2 (6 bases). The CDR3 is 14 amino acids. Trimming took 2 bases from V and 2 from J, leaving 10 bases between them. CDR3 sequence: CASSLLEGPYEQYF. In DNA form, the CDR3 reads TGTGCCAGCAGTTTATTGGAGGGCCCCTACGAGCAGTACTTC.

This CDR3 reads CASEEDLNTEAFF. The CDR3 nucleotides read TGTGCCAGCGAGGAGGACTTGAACACTGAAGCTTTCTTT. This sequence joins TRBV7-2 and TRBJ1-1, with D unclear. There are 13 residues in the CDR3. V gave up 8 bases and J gave up 0 bases, with 10 bases separating them. Germline-derived CDR1 and CDR2 are SGHTA and FQGNSA.

The chain has TRBV20-1 and TRBJ2-1, with 12 bases aligning to TRBD2. The CDR3 runs 13 residues. After removal of 6 bases from V and 15 bases from J, the junction contained 12 bases not matched to a gene. From germline, CDR1 is DFQATT and CDR2 SNEGSKA (reference sequence). The CDR3, as DNA: TGCAGTGCCTGGACTAGCGGGACCGGGCGAGGGTTCTTC. The encoded protein is CSAWTSGTGRGFF.

V is TRBV6-2 or TRBV6-3 and J is TRBJ2-5, with D possibly matching TRBD1 (6 bases). CDR1 is MNHEY, CDR2 SVGEGT, per germline. With 3 bases removed from V and 4 bases from J, the gap between germline ends came to 15 bases. This CDR3 is 15 amino acids long. As DNA, the CDR3 is TGTGCCAGCAGTTATTCCTGGACAGCTCGAGAGACCCAGTACTTC. Its translation is CASSYSWTARETQYF.

J is TRBJ2-2 and V is TRBV25-1; D gene ambiguous. Germline V lookup: CDR1 MGHDK, CDR2 SYGVNS. The CDR3 has 13 residues. The ends were cut back, 5 bases at V and 2 bases at J, with 6 bases in the middle. The CDR3 spells CASSPSNTGELFF. CDR3 DNA: TGTGCCAGCAGTCCCTCCAACACCGGGGAGCTGTTTTTT.

This clonotype came up a few times. The rearrangement joins TRBV7-9 to TRBJ2-7; 8 bases are a match to TRBD1. The CDR3 runs 14 residues. Germline values: CDR1 SEHNR, CDR2 FQNEAQ (reference sequence). J gave up 1 base and V 3 bases, and 2 bases lay outside the gene matches. In DNA, the CDR3 is TGTGCCAGCAGCTTCAGGGGGCCATCCTACGAGCAGTACTTC. It specifies CASSFRGPSYEQYF.

This clonotype was recorded at least ten times. V is TRBV27 and J is TRBJ2-7; no firm D call. Per germline, CDR1 MNHEY and CDR2 SMNVEV (reference sequence). V was clipped by 2 bases and J by 2 bases, with 7 bases between them. The CDR3 spans 13 residues. The CDR3 region is CASSLGRAYEQYF. The CDR3 region has the DNA TGTGCCAGCAGTTTAGGCCGTGCCTACGAGCAGTACTTC.

Comments on this clonotype: Possible read error: a much larger clone is one base away. The chain links TRBV6-5 to TRBJ1-1, with D unclear. Germline loops: CDR1 MNHEY, CDR2 SVGAGI. Between the trimmed V and J ends, which lost 2 bases and 11 bases, there was a span of 12 bases. CDR3 length equals 12 residues. For the CDR3, the DNA is TGTGCCAGCAGTTACACACGCGCGAGTGCTTTCTTT. Its protein product is CASSYTRASAFF.

In this sample, this clonotype turned up many times. J is TRBJ2-1 and V is TRBV6-2 or TRBV6-3; 9 bases align to TRBD1. Trimming took 8 bases from V and 5 from J; bases not matched to a gene: 1. This CDR3 has 12 amino acids. Looked up from germline, CDR1 is MNHEY and CDR2 is SVGEGT. The DNA for the CDR3 is TGTGCCAGCCGGGACAGGGACAATGAGCAGTTCTTC. Protein: CASRDRDNEQFF.

This clonotype has only a few counts. The V gene is TRBV20-1, the J gene TRBJ1-4; unclear D gene. The CDR3 is made up of 12 amino acids. CDR1 and CDR2 from the germline V gene are DFQATT and SNEGSKA (reference sequence). Trimming took off 5 bases at V and 0 bases at J, with 4 bases between the two ends. CDR3 bases: TGCAGTGCTCCATCAACTAATGAAAAACTGTTTTTT. It codes for CSAPSTNEKLFF.